This T cell receptor (beta chain) was documented in a study of T cell responses to AZD1222 COVID-19 vaccine. Study-wide findings and caveats: Samples come after the peak T cell response, not at day 14. Per reports, nearly half of all spike-specific TCRs target regions that are unmutated in variants. Clonal diversity may have been underestimated, and the donors were mostly white British, with more females than males.

The V and J ends lost 2 bases and 10 bases, in that order; junction bases with no gene match: 3. Looked up from germline, CDR1 is SGHTA and CDR2 is FQGNSA. The CDR3 has 12 residues. Concerning this clone: Its antigen is not known.

TCRdb's table, derived via immunoSEQ multiplex PCR, lists solely in-frame clones and lacks some. Counted here are some 150,000 clones, approximately 89% occurring once; the ten biggest clones make up 1.5% to 2%. This specimen was peripheral blood, taken 28 days after the second AZD1222 dose. The chain is built from TRBV7-2 and TRBJ2-3; TRBD2 agrees at 7 bases. The receptor was derived from an adult who received the AZD1222 COVID-19 vaccine. The CDR3 region has the DNA TGTGCCAGCAGCTTAAGGACTAGTTCGCAGTATTTT. Encoded protein: CASSLRTSSQYF.